This T cell receptor (beta chain) was captured by sequencing in a study of cytomegalovirus exposure and HLA in healthy donors. Study-wide results and caveats: Accurate prediction of most subjects' HLA-A and HLA-B alleles from TCR beta sequences was reported.

A word on this clone: Its antigen is still unknown.

The PCR contained 60 Vbeta and 13 Jbeta primers. Sequenced by immunoSEQ multiplex PCR; TCRdb stores in-frame clones only, minus some. In the table there are 120,000 to 150,000 clones, 60% to 80% of which are singletons. Between the trimmed V and J ends, which lost 6 bases and 4 bases, there was a span of 9 bases. The CDR3 totals 13 residues. CDR1 MNHEY and CDR2 SMNVEV come from the germline V gene (reference sequence). The chain couples TRBV27 to TRBJ1-4, with unresolved D. This clonotype originated in a woman in her twenties or thirties in good health and CMV-seronegative. Sequencing was done on a sample of PBMCs. In DNA, the CDR3 is TGTGCCAGCAGATCGGGTCATAATGAAAAACTGTTTTTT. Amino acid sequence: CASRSGHNEKLFF.